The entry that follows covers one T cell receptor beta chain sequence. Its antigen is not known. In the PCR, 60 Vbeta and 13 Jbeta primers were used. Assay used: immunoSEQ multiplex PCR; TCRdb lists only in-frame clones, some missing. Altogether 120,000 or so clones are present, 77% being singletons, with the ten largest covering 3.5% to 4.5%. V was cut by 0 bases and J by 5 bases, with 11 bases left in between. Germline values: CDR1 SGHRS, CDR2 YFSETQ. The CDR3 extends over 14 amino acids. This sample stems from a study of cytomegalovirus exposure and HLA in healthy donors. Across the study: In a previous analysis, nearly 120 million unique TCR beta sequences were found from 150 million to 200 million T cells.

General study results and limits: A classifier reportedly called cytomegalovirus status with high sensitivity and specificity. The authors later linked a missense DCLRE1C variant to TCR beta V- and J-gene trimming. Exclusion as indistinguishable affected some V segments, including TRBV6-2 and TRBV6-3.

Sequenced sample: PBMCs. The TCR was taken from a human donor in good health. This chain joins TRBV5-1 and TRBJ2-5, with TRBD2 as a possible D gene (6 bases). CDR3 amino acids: CASSLAPGRETQYF. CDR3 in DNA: TGCGCCAGCAGCTTGGCTCCAGGGAGGGAGACCCAGTACTTC.